This T cell receptor (beta chain) is from a study of Ad26.COV2.S vaccination and SARS-CoV-2 variants. Study results and caveats: Vaccinees showed greater spike-specific TCR breadth than placebo recipients. Following vaccination, spike-specific CD8+ and CD4+ T cell responses reportedly exhibited substantial breadth. People who got the vaccine or the placebo had similar non-spike TCR breadth.

Clones were read by immunoSEQ multiplex PCR, and TCRdb kept only the in-frame ones, dropping some. The sample carries 300,000 to 400,000 clones, 92% recorded once. V shed 1 base and J shed 5 bases, with 11 bases lying between them. CDR3 size: 14 residues. Germline CDR1 and CDR2: LGHNA and YSLEER. To note about this clone: No antigen is known for it.

This clonotype originated in a human donor who had recovered from COVID-19. The sequences come from peripheral blood, collected after recovery from COVID-19. The chain uses TRBV4-3 and TRBJ2-5; perhaps TRBD2 as D (5 bases). The DNA of the CDR3 is TGCGCCAGCAGCCAAGGTCTAGCCAGTGAGACCCAGTACTTC. It specifies CASSQGLASETQYF.